This entry concerns a single T cell receptor beta chain. Its specificity is unknown. Sample treatment: oral pan-JAK inhibitor, 5-10 mg twice daily. The investigators collected lesional scalp punch biopsies and peripheral blood from alopecia areata patients. This sample was taken from a study of CD8+ T cells in alopecia areata. Findings and caveats of the study: Among the top 100, expanded CD8+ clones, as well as scalp clonality, were significantly decreased by tofacitinib.

The junction had 7 bases not matched to a gene; V was cut back by 3 bases and J by 2 bases. Looked up from germline, CDR1 is MNHEY and CDR2 is SMNVEV (reference sequence). The CDR3 spans 15 residues. Extraction and reverse transcription of RNA yielded cDNA as the sequencing template. This table comes from immunoSEQ multiplex PCR, and its TCRdb copy is limited to in-frame clones, with some not included. Of over 85,000 clones in the sample, around 55% were seen once. The chain joins TRBV27 to TRBJ2-7; 7 bases are a match to TRBD2. The receptor was derived from a human donor with alopecia areata. Sequences were derived from CD8+ T cells sorted from blood, sampled at week 4, from a patient treated with tofacitinib. The CDR3 DNA is TGTGCCAGCAGTTTGTCCTCGGGACTACCCTACGAGCAGTACTTC. Translating it yields CASSLSSGLPYEQYF.